The 21 T cell receptor beta chains listed next were all sequenced from one sample in a study of blood T cell repertoires in COVID-19. Sequencing used immunoSEQ multiplex PCR; TCRdb keeps in-frame clones, though not all of them. The profile covers roughly 250,000 clones, with less than 85% appearing a single time and 4.9% taken by the ten largest. The sequencing input was peripheral blood. These TCRs come from a woman older than 75 with active or convalescent COVID-19.

The V gene is TRBV10-1, the J gene TRBJ1-1, with TRBD1 as a possible D gene (5 bases). V lost 4 bases and J 6 bases, leaving 21 bases between the germline ends. CDR1 is WNHNN, CDR2 SYGVQD, per germline (reference sequence). This CDR3 has 16 amino acids. The CDR3 DNA reads TGCGCCAGCAGTGTCCAGGGAACACACAACGCGGCTGAAGCTTTCTTT. Protein sequence: CASSVQGTHNAAEAFF.

The chain is built from TRBV10-3 and TRBJ2-1; 12 bases line up with TRBD2. The V gene's germline CDR1 is ENHRY and CDR2 SYGVKD. The V gene end was trimmed by 3 bases and the J gene end by 9 bases; junction bases not matched to a gene: 6. The CDR3 has 15 residues. The CDR3, as DNA: TGTGCCATCAGTGACCCGACTAGCGGGAGCGCTGAGCAGTTCTTC. Protein: CAISDPTSGSAEQFF.

The rearrangement uses TRBV11-3 and TRBJ2-1, with D uncertain. The CDR3 length is 13 residues. Deletions cut 0 bases from V and 9 bases from J, with 9 bases between. Germline CDR1 reads SGHNT; CDR2 reads YENEEA. CDR3 sequence reads: CASSLDRESEQFF. CDR3 sequence (DNA): TGTGCCAGCAGCTTAGATCGTGAGAGTGAGCAGTTCTTC.

The chain is built from TRBV27 and TRBJ1-6; 8 bases agree with TRBD1. Losses at the gene ends were 4 bases for V and 7 bases for J; bases not matched to a gene: 6. Per the germline V gene, CDR1 is MNHEY and CDR2 is SMNVEV (reference sequence). The CDR3 has 15 amino acids. The CDR3 coding sequence is TGTGCCAGCAGTTACGGACAGGGTTTCAATTCACCCCTCCACTTT. Its protein is CASSYGQGFNSPLHF.

The genes are TRBV6-1 and TRBJ2-3; maybe TRBD2 (5 bases). The CDR3 runs to 16 residues. Germline CDR1 MNHNS, CDR2 SASEGT. V shed 4 bases and J shed 0 bases, with 14 bases lying between them. The CDR3 DNA reads as TGTGCCAGCAGTGCCTCGGACTTTTCTAGCACAGATACGCAGTATTTT. Its translation is CASSASDFSSTDTQYF.

The chain couples TRBV11-2 to TRBJ2-7; 8 bases match TRBD2. Germline CDR1 reads SGHAT; CDR2 reads FQNNGV. V shed 3 bases and J 1 base; nucleotides not matched to a gene: 2. The CDR3 is made up of 14 amino acids. The CDR3 bases are TGTGCCAGCAGCTTCCGGGAGGGATCCTACGAGCAGTACTTC. Translation gives CASSFREGSYEQYF.

On this clone itself: Additional DNA sequences in this sample encode the identical CDR3. This chain links TRBV5-1 with TRBJ2-2; 7 nucleotides match TRBD2. J lost 5 bases, V lost 0 bases, and 4 bases had no gene match. CDR1 is SGHRS, CDR2 YFSETQ, per germline. The CDR3 is 15 residues long. The DNA of the CDR3 is TGCGCCAGCAGCTTGGGACTAGCTGGGACCGGGGAGCTGTTTTTT. Residues: CASSLGLAGTGELFF.

This clone was picked up one time. The chain couples TRBV9 to TRBJ2-7; a weak D match, TRBD1 (6 bases). The CDR3 contains 15 residues. Per the germline V gene, CDR1 is SGDLS and CDR2 is YYNGEE. V lost 2 bases and J lost 0, with 12 bases in between. This chain's CDR3 is CASSVRGPTSYEQYF. As DNA, the CDR3 is TGTGCCAGCAGCGTCAGGGGACCAACCTCCTACGAGCAGTACTTC.

The rearrangement links TRBV4-1 to TRBJ1-1, with 7 nucleotides matching TRBD1. The CDR3 is made up of 17 amino acids. CDR1 and CDR2 from the germline V gene are MGHRA and YSYEKL. V dropped 5 bases and J dropped 2; count of bases not matched to a gene: 14. The chain's CDR3 is CASSNSYPGTDNTEAFF. The CDR3 DNA sequence: TGCGCCAGCAGCAACTCTTACCCCGGGACAGATAACACTGAAGCTTTCTTT.

The rearrangement links TRBV28 to TRBJ2-3; TRBD2 aligns across 13 bases. The V gene end was trimmed by 4 bases and the J gene end by 6 bases; junction bases not matched to a gene: 4. Germline CDR1 is MDHEN and CDR2 is SYDVKM. The CDR3 contains 15 residues. DNA for the CDR3: TGTGCCAGCAGTTATGGACTAGCGGGGGAGGATACGCAGTATTTT. Translation gives CASSYGLAGEDTQYF.

The chain couples TRBV5-5 to TRBJ2-7; no reliable D call. The CDR3 sequence is 13 residues long. V was pared by 2 bases and J by 4 bases, with 10 bases between. Germline V gene sequence: CDR1 SGHKS, CDR2 YYEKEE (reference sequence). DNA for the CDR3: TGTGCCAGCAGCTTTGGCCCATTATACGAGCAGTACTTC. Its translation is CASSFGPLYEQYF. The full variable domain, in which reference TRBV5-5 and TRBJ2-7 provide the parts outside the CDR3, is DAGVTQSPTHLIKTRGQQVTLRCSPISGHKSVSWYQQVLGQGPQFIFQYYEKEERGRGNFPDRFSARQFPNYSSELNVNALLLGDSALYLCASSFGPLYEQYFGPGTRLTVT.

The table lists this clone with a few counts. The rearrangement links TRBV12-3 or TRBV12-4 to TRBJ2-3, with D unresolved. V lost 3 bases and J lost 6, with 7 bases in between. The CDR3 is 12 amino acids. CDR3 in DNA: TGTGCCAGCAGTTTTCCAGCGGATACGCAGTATTTT. Residues: CASSFPADTQYF.

This clone was detected only once. The CDR3 coding sequence is TGTGCCAGCAGTGAAGCGGTCAGGGGGCTGTATGGCTACACCTTC. It translates to CASSEAVRGLYGYTF. The chain couples TRBV6-1 to TRBJ1-2; 8 nucleotides align to TRBD1. The CDR3 consists of 15 residues. CDR1 MNHNS and CDR2 SASEGT come from the germline V gene. Trimming removed 0 bases from V and 5 bases from J; junction bases left unmatched: 5.

The CDR3 reads CASSERGTDTQYF. In DNA form, the CDR3 reads TGTGCCAGCAGTGAAAGGGGGACAGATACGCAGTATTTT. The V and J genes are TRBV6-1 and TRBJ2-3, with D maybe TRBD1 (6 bases). CDR3 length: 13 residues. V was cut by 2 bases and J by 3 bases, with 6 bases left in between. Germline V gene lookup returns CDR1 MNHNS and CDR2 SASEGT.

The rearrangement links TRBV5-1 to TRBJ1-2; 7 nucleotides match TRBD1. The CDR3 extends over 16 amino acids. Germline-derived CDR1 and CDR2 are SGHRS and YFSETQ. V was clipped by 0 bases and J by 6 bases; unmatched bases: 11. The CDR3 DNA follows: TGCGCCAGCAGCTTGGGGGAGATCGACAGGGTGGATGGCTACACCTTC. Its protein product is CASSLGEIDRVDGYTF.

This clone was found a few times. The V call is TRBV6-5, the J call TRBJ1-1; no definite D call. The CDR3 covers 15 residues. Per germline, CDR1 MNHEY and CDR2 SVGAGI. V was cut by 5 bases and J by 1 base, with 14 bases left in between. The CDR3 DNA reads as TGTGCCAGCAGTCACCCCGTTGGCTGGAACACTGAAGCTTTCTTT. Protein product: CASSHPVGWNTEAFF.

V usage is TRBV5-1 and J usage is TRBJ2-3; a weak D match, TRBD2 (5 bases). Trimming shortened V by 4 bases and J by 4 bases, and 13 bases separated the two germline ends. Per germline, CDR1 SGHRS and CDR2 YFSETQ. This CDR3 has 14 residues. The CDR3 DNA is TGCGCCAGCAGCGGGCCTACTAGTTCAGATACGCAGTATTTT. This encodes CASSGPTSSDTQYF.

The chain carries TRBV3-1 (or the pseudogene TRBV3-2) and TRBJ1-5; 10 bases agree with TRBD1. The junction had 15 bases not matched to a gene; V was cut back by 4 bases and J by 3 bases. The CDR3 extends over 19 amino acids. The germline V gene has CDR1 LGHDT and CDR2 YNNKEL (reference sequence). CDR3 nucleotide sequence: TGTGCCAGCAGCCCGGGGGGGCTCAGGACAGGGGGTAACAATCAGCCCCAGCATTTT. Protein sequence: CASSPGGLRTGGNNQPQHF.

The chain employs TRBV6-2 or TRBV6-3 and TRBJ1-2; no firm D call. This CDR3 has 13 residues. V lost 0 bases, J lost 5 bases, and 7 bases lay in between. Germline V gene data show CDR1 as MNHEY and CDR2 as SVGEGT. CDR3 DNA sequence: TGTGCCAGCAGTTACTCGGGCTCTTATGGCTACACCTTC. Amino acid sequence: CASSYSGSYGYTF.

The chain employs TRBV5-6 and TRBJ1-1; 9 bases align to TRBD1. The V gene end was trimmed by 1 base and the J gene end by 5 bases; junction bases not matched to a gene: 15. The germline V gene has CDR1 SGHDT and CDR2 YYEEEE. The CDR3 extends over 18 amino acids. In nucleotides, the CDR3 is TGTGCCAGCAGCTTGATCTTGACACAGGGGGCCGGTGGGACTGAAGCTTTCTTT. This codes for CASSLILTQGAGGTEAFF.

The chain joins TRBV7-2 to TRBJ1-3; D gene ambiguous. This CDR3 spans 15 amino acids. Deletions cut 1 base from V and 0 bases from J, with 7 bases between. Per germline, CDR1 SGHTA and CDR2 FQGNSA. CDR3 residues: CASSLVGYSGNTIYF. For the CDR3, the DNA is TGTGCCAGCAGCTTAGTCGGTTACTCTGGAAACACCATATATTTT.